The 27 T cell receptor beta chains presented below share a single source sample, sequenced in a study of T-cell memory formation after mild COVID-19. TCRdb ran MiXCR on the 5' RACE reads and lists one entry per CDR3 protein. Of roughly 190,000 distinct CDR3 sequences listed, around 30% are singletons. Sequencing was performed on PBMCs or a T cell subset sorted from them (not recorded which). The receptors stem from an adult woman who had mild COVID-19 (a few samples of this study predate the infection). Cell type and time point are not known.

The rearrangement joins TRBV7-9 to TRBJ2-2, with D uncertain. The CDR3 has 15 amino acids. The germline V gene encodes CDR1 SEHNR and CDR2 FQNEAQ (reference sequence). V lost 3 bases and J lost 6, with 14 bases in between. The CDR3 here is CASSFFRPGAGELFF. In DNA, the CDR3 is TGTGCCAGCAGCTTTTTCCGCCCTGGCGCCGGGGAGCTGTTTTTT.

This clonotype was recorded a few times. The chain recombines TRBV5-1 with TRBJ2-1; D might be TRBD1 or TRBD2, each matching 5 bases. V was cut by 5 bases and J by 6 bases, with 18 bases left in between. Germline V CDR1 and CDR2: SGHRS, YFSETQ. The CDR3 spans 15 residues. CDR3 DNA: TGCGCCAGCAGTCCCCGGGACGGTGGGGCCAATGAGCAGTTCTTC. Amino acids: CASSPRDGGANEQFF.

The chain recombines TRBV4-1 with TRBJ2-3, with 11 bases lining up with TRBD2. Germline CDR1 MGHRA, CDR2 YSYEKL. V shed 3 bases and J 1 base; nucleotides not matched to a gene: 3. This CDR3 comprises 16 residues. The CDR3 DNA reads TGCGCCAGCAGCCAGATAGCGGGGGGGCGCACAGATACGCAGTATTTT. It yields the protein CASSQIAGGRTDTQYF.

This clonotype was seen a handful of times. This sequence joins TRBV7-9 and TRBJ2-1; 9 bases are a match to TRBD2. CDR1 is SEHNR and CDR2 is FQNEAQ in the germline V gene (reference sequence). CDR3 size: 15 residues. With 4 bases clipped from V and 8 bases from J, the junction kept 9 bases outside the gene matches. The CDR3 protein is CASSSVAGAIDEQFF. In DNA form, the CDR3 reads TGTGCCAGCAGCTCGGTAGCGGGAGCAATTGATGAGCAGTTCTTC.

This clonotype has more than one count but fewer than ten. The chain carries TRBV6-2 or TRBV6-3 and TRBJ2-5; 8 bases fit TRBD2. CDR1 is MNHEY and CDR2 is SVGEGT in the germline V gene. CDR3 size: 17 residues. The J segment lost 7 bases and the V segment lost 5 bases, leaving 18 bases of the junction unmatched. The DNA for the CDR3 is TGTGCCAGCAGTGTAGGGACGGCTAGCGGGCGGCGGGTGACCCAGTACTTC. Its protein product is CASSVGTASGRRVTQYF.

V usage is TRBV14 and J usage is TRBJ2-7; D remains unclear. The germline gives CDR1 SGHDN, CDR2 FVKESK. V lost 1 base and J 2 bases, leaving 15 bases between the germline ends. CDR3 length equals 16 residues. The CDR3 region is CASSQGGSFAAYEQYF. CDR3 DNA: TGTGCCAGCAGCCAAGGGGGATCATTCGCCGCCTACGAGCAGTACTTC.

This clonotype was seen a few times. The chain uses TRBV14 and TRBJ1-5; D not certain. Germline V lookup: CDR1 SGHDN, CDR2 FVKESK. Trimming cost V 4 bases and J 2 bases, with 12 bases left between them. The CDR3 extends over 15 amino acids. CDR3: CASSRTGTGNQPQHF. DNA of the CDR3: TGTGCCAGCAGCCGGACGGGTACGGGCAATCAGCCCCAGCATTTT.

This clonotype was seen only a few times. The CDR3 DNA is TGTGCCAGCATGCTCGGCCTTAGCGGGAGAATCACCGGGGAGCTGTTTTTT. The encoded protein is CASMLGLSGRITGELFF. This sequence joins TRBV7-9 and TRBJ2-2; TRBD2 agrees at 9 bases. The ends lost 7 bases at V and 4 bases at J; junction bases unmatched: 13. Germline CDR1 is SEHNR and CDR2 is FQNEAQ (reference sequence). The CDR3 has 17 residues.

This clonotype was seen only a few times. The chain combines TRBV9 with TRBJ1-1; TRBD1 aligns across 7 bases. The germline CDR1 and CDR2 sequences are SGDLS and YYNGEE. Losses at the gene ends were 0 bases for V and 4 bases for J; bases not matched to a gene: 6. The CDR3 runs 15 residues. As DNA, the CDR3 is TGTGCCAGCAGCGTAGGGGGGACAGCGTCCACTGAAGCTTTCTTT. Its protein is CASSVGGTASTEAFF.

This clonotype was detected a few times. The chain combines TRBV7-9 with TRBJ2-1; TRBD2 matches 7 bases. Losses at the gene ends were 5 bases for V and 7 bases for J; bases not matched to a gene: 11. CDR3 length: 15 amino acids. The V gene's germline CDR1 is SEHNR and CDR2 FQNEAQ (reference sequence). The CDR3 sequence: CASSASGMIGNEQFF. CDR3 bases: TGTGCCAGCAGCGCGAGCGGGATGATTGGGAATGAGCAGTTCTTC.

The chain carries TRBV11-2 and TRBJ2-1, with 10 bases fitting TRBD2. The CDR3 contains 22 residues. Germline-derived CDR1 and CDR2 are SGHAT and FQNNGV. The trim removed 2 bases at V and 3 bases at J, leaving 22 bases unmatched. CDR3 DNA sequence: TGTGCCAGCAGCTTAACCAGGGGTTACGGGACTAGCGCCGTGGGCCTCTACAATGAGCAGTTCTTC. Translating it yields CASSLTRGYGTSAVGLYNEQFF. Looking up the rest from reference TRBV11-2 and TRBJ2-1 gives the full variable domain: EAGVAQSPRYKIIEKRQSVAFWCNPISGHATLYWYQQILGQGPKLLIQFQNNGVVDDSQLPKDRFSAERLKGVDSTLKIQPAKLEDSAVYLCASSLTRGYGTSAVGLYNEQFFGPGTRLTVL.

The CDR3 DNA follows: TGTGCCAGCAGACGGGGGGCTTACCCCTACGAGCAGTACTTC. Protein sequence: CASRRGAYPYEQYF. This sequence joins TRBV12-3 or TRBV12-4 and TRBJ2-7, with a possible D match to TRBD2 (7 bases). The CDR3 consists of 14 residues. The ends were cut back, 6 bases at V and 2 bases at J, with 14 bases in the middle.

CDR3 DNA sequence: TGCGCCAGCAGCTTGGCTCCGGGAATCTATGGCTACACCTTC. It codes for CASSLAPGIYGYTF. J is TRBJ1-2 and V is TRBV5-1, with D uncertain. The CDR3 covers 14 residues. The V gene lost 0 bases and the J gene lost 4 bases, with 10 bases spanning the gap. Germline CDR1 reads SGHRS; CDR2 reads YFSETQ.

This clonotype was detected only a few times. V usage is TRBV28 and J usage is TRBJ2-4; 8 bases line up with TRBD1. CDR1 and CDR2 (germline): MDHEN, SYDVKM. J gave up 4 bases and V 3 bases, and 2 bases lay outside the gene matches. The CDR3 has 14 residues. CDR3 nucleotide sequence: TGTGCCAGCAGTTTTCAGGGGGCGAAAAACATTCAGTACTTC. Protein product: CASSFQGAKNIQYF.

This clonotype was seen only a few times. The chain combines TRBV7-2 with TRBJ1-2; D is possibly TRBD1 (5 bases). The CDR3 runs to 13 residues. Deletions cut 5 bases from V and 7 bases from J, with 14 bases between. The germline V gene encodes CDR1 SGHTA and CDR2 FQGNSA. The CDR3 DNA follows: TGTGCCAGCAGCCCATCCAGGGTGGTTGGCTACACCTTC. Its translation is CASSPSRVVGYTF. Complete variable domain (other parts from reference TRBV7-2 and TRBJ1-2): GAGVSQSPSNKVTEKGKDVELRCDPISGHTALYWYRQSLGQGLEFLIYFQGNSAPDKSGLPSDRFSAERTGGSVSTLTIQRTQQEDSAVYLCASSPSRVVGYTFGSGTRLTVV.

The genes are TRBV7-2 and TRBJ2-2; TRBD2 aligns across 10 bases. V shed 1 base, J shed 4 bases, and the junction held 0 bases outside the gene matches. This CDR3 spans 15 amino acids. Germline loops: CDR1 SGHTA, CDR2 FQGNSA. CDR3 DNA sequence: TGTGCCAGCAGCTTAGTAGCGGGGGGCACCGGGGAGCTGTTTTTT. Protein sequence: CASSLVAGGTGELFF.

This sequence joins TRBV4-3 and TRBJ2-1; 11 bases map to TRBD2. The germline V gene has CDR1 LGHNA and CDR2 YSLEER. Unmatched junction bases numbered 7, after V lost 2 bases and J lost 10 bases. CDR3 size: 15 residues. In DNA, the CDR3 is TGCGCCAGCAGCCAATTAGGGACTAGCGGATGGGAGCAGTTCTTC. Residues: CASSQLGTSGWEQFF.

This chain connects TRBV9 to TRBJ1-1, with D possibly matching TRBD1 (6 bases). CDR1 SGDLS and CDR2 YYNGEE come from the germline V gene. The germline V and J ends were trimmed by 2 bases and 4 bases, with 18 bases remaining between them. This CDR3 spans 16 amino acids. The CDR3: CASSVTGSTVGTEAFF. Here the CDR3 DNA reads TGTGCCAGCAGCGTTACAGGGTCTACCGTGGGCACTGAAGCTTTCTTT.

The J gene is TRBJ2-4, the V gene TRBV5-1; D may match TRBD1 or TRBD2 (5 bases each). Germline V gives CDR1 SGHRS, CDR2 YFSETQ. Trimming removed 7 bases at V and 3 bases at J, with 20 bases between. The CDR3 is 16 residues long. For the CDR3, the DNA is TGCGCCAGCTCCAAGATAACTGGGGGTGGCAAAAACATTCAGTACTTC. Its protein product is CASSKITGGGKNIQYF.

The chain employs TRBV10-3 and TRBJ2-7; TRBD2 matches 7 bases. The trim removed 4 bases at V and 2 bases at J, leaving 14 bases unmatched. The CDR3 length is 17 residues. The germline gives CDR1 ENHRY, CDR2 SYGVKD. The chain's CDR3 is CAISGGDGREIAYEQYF. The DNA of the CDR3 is TGTGCCATCAGTGGAGGGGATGGGCGGGAGATCGCCTACGAGCAGTACTTC.

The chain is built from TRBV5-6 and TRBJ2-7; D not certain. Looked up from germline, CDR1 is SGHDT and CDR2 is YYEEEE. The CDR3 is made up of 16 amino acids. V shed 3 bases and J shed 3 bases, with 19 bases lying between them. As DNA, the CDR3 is TGTGCCAGCAGCTACCAGACTCGCCCAGCACTCTACGAGCAGTACTTC. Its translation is CASSYQTRPALYEQYF. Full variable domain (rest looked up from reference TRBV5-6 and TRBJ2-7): DAGVTQSPTHLIKTRGQQVTLRCSPKSGHDTVSWYQQALGQGPQFIFQYYEEEERQRGNFPDRFSGHQFPNYSSELNVNALLLGDSALYLCASSYQTRPALYEQYFGPGTRLTVT.

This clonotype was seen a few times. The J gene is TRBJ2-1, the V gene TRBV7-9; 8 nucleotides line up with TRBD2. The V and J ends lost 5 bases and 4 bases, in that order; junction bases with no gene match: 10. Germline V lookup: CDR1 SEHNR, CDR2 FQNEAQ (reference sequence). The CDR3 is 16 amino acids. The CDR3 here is CASSPAASGHYNEQFF. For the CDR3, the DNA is TGTGCCAGCAGCCCGGCGGCTAGCGGGCATTACAATGAGCAGTTCTTC. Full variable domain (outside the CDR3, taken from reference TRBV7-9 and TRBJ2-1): DTGVSQNPRHKITKRGQNVTFRCDPISEHNRLYWYRQTLGQGPEFLTYFQNEAQLEKSRLLSDRFSAERPKGSFSTLEIQRTEQGDSAMYLCASSPAASGHYNEQFFGPGTRLTVL.

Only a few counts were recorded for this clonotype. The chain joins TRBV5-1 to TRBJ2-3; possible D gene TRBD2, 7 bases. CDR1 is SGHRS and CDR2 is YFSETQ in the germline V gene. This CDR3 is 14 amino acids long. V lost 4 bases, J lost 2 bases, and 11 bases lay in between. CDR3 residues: CASSRGDNTDTQYF. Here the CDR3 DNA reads TGCGCCAGCAGCCGGGGGGACAACACAGATACGCAGTATTTT.

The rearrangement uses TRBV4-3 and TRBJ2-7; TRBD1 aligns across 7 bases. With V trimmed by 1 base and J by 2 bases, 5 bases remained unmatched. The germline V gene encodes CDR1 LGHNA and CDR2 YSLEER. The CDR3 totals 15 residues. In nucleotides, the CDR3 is TGCGCCAGCAGCCAAGGAAGGGACAGCCCCTACGAGCAGTACTTC. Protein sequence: CASSQGRDSPYEQYF.

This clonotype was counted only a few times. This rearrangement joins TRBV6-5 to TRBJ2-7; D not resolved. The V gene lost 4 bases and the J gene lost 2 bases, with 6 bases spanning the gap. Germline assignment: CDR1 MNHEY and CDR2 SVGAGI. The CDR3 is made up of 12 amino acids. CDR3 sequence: CASSSPAYEQYF. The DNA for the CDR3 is TGTGCCAGCAGTTCCCCAGCCTACGAGCAGTACTTC.

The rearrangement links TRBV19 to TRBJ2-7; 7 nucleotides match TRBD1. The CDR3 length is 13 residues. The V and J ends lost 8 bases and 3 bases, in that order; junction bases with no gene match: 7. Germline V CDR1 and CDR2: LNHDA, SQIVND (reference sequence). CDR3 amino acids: CASSGTDIYEQYF. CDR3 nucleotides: TGTGCCAGTTCCGGGACAGACATCTACGAGCAGTACTTC.

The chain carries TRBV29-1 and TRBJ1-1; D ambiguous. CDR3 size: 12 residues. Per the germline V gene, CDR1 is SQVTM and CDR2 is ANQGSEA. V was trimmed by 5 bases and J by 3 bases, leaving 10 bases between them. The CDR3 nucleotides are TGCAGCGTTAGGCGGTCGGACACTGAAGCTTTCTTT. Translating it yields CSVRRSDTEAFF.